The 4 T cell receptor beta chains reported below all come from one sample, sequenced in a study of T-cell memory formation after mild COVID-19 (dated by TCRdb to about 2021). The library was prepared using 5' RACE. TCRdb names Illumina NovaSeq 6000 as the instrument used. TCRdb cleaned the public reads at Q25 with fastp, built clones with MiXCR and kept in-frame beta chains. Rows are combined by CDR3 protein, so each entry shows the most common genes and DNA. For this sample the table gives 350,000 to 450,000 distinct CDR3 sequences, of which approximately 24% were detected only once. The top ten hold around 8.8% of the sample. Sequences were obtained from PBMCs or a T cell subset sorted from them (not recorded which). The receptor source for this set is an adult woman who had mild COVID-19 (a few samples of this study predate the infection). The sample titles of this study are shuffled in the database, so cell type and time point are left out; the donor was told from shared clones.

CDR3 protein: CASSQGEARGSYEQYF. The CDR3 coding sequence is TGTGCCAGCAGCCAAGGGGAGGCTAGGGGCTCCTACGAGCAGTACTTC. The chain couples TRBV4-2 to TRBJ2-7; a possible D gene is TRBD2 (6 bases). Germline values: CDR1 LGHNA, CDR2 YNFKEQ. The V end was cut by 1 base, the J end by 0 bases, with 13 bases between. The CDR3 runs 16 residues.

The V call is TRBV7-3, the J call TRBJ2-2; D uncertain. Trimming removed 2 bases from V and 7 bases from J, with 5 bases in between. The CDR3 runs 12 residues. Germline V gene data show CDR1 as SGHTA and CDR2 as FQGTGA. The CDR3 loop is CASSLGDGELFF. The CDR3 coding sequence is TGTGCCAGCAGCTTAGGCGACGGGGAGCTGTTTTTT.

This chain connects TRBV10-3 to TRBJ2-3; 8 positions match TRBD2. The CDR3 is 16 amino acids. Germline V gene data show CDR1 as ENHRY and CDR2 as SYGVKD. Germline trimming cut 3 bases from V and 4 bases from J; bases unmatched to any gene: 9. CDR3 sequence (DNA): TGTGCCATCAGTGAACCTTTAATAGCGGGATCAGATACGCAGTATTTT. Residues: CAISEPLIAGSDTQYF.

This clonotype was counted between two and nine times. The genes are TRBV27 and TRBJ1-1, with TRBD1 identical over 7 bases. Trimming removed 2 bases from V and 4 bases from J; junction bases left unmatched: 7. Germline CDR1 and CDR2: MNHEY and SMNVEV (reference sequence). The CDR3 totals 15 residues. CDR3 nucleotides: TGTGCCAGCAGTTTAAACAGGGGTGGTTTCACTGAAGCTTTCTTT. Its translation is CASSLNRGGFTEAFF.